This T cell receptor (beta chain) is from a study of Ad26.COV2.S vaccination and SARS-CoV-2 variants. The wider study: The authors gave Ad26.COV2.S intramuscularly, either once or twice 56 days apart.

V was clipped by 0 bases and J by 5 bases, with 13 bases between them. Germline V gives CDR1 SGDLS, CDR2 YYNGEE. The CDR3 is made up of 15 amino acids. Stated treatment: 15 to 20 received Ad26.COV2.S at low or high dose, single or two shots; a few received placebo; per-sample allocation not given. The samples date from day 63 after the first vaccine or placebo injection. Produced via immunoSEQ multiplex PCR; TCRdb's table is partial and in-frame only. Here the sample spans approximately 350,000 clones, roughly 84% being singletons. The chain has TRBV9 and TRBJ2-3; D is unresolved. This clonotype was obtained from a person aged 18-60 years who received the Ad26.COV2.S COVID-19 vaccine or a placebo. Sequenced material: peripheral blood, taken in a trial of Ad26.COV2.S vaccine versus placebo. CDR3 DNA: TGTGCCAGCAGCGTAGAGCCAACCGGTCGAGATACGCAGTATTTT. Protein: CASSVEPTGRDTQYF.